These T cell receptor beta chains were read from a single sample in a study of T cells expressing NK-cell markers. TCRdb reprocessed the 5' RACE reads and stores each CDR3 protein as one record, lacking DNA. The sample's table shows some 500,000 distinct CDR3 sequences. The sequencing input was blood T cells: a sorted CD56 or NKG2C T cell subset, CD4+ or CD8+ T cells, or bulk PBMC T cells (not recorded which). These receptors were taken from a woman aged 50 to 60 in good health. Both conserved end residues are part of each CDR3.

>TRBJ1-2|TRBV12-3/TRBV12-4
CASSLATGQLNYGYTF
>TRBJ2-5|TRBV11-1
CASSLEAGLAGGTETQYF
>TRBJ2-1|TRBV6-5
CASGDGTGHNEQFF
>TRBJ2-7|TRBV11-2
CASSLVGQGGYEQYF
>TRBJ2-4|TRBV20-1
CSGGDRAKNIQYF
>TRBJ2-7|TRBV7-6
CASSTSSGGLYEQYF
>TRBJ2-1|TRBV2
CASRTGTGNRHEQFF
>TRBJ2-4|TRBV4-1
CASSQERKATGRRLYF
>TRBJ1-1|TRBV3-1
CASSQGGITRTEAFF
>TRBJ1-5|TRBV7-8
CASSLDGDPNQPQHF
>TRBJ1-6|TRBV20-1
CSARPPGAVNSPLHF
>TRBJ2-2|TRBV9
CASSAATGVVGELFF
>TRBJ2-2|TRBV3-1
CASSQLWGRGELFF
>TRBJ1-5|TRBV28
CASSSYGVNQPQHF
>TRBJ2-1|TRBV5-5
CASRTGGPFLNEQFF
>TRBJ1-4|TRBV18
CASSPRTGGSNEKLFF
>TRBJ2-1|TRBV18
CASSPESTPFKDNEQFF
>TRBJ2-3|TRBV11-2
CASSSPALGKDTQYF
>TRBJ1-5|TRBV10-3
CAISEGTALNQPQHF
>TRBJ2-1|TRBV4-2
CASSQDPATSGRAREQFF
>TRBJ2-7|TRBV27
CASSKAGTGPGEQYF
>TRBJ1-1|TRBV10-3
CAIRRTGDSTEAFF
>TRBJ2-3|TRBV7-7
CASSRGQYTDTQYF
>TRBJ2-1|TRBV4-2
CASSLRTSGMSNEQFF
>TRBJ1-2|TRBV20-1
CSARDRVSYGYTF
>TRBJ2-1|TRBV6-4
CASSPEDLYNEQFF
>TRBJ1-2|TRBV7-9
CASSFTLRDGYTF
>TRBJ2-7|TRBV4-2
CASSQGPRQGTYEQYF
>TRBJ2-5|TRBV10-3
CAISESGGAGIQYF
>TRBJ2-3|TRBV12-3/TRBV12-4
CASSASGRDTDTQYF
>TRBJ1-5|TRBV27
CASSSTGTGTVKPQHF
>TRBJ2-1|TRBV14
CASSQDRRGGGRADEQFF
>TRBJ2-1|TRBV21-1
CASSERRRREQFF